The source of this T cell receptor beta chain is a study of T cells expressing NK-cell markers. Germline CDR1 and CDR2: SGHAT and FQNNGV. CDR3 length: 17 residues. For each CDR3 protein, TCRdb gives one entry from its re-call of the 5' RACE reads, without DNA. The sample has 450,000 to 600,000 distinct CDR3 sequences. The sequenced sample was blood T cells: a sorted CD56 or NKG2C T cell subset, CD4+ or CD8+ T cells, or bulk PBMC T cells (not recorded which). The chain employs TRBV11-2 and TRBJ2-2; TCRdb outputs TRBD2, but without DNA this stays unchecked. This TCR was recovered from a man younger than 35 in good health. The CDR3 loop is CASSLDPSRINTGELFF.